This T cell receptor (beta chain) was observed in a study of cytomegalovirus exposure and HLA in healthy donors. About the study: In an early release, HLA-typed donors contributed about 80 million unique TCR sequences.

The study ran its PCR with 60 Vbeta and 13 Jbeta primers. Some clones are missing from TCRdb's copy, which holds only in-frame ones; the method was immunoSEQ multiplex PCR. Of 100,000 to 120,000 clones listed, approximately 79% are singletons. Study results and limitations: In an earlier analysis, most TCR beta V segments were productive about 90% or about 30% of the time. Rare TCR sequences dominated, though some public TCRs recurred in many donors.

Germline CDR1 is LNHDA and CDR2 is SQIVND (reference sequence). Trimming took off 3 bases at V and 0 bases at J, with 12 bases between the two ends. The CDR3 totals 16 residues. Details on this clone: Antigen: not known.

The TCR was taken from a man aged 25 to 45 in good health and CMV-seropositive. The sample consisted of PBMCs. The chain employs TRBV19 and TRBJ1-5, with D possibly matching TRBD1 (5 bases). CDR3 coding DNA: TGTGCCAGTAGTATTTGGGGCAGAGATAGCAATCAGCCCCAGCATTTT. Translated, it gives CASSIWGRDSNQPQHF.